These 30 T cell receptor beta chains share one sample of origin, sequenced in a study of identical twins. TCRdb processed the 5' RACE reads anew with MiXCR; each CDR3 protein has one entry. The sample shows around 490,000 distinct CDR3 sequences, 20% to 25% of them seen only once. The sample was also reused in another study, on yellow fever vaccine responses in identical twins.

The specimen was CD4+ T cells sorted from blood. The source of these receptors is a woman aged 18-29 years in good health.

The rearrangement links TRBV12-3 or TRBV12-4 to TRBJ2-7; D is perhaps TRBD1 (5 bases). The CDR3 loop spans 13 amino acids. V was clipped by 3 bases and J by 1 base, with 7 bases between them. The CDR3 DNA sequence: TGTGCCAGCAGTTTTACAGGTTCCTACGAGCAGTACGTC. This sequence encodes CASSFTGSYEQYV.

The V and J genes are TRBV2 and TRBJ2-3, with 9 bases lining up with TRBD2. CDR3 length: 15 residues. V lost 4 bases and J lost 4; bases outside the gene matches: 6. The germline CDR1 and CDR2 sequences are SNHLY and FYNNEI. CDR3 nucleotide sequence: TGTGCCAGCAGTGTTTCTAGCGGGAACGCAGATACGCAGTATTTT. Amino acids: CASSVSSGNADTQYF.

This clonotype appeared a few times. The genes are TRBV20-1 and TRBJ2-2; TRBD1 matches 10 bases. The germline V gene encodes CDR1 DFQATT and CDR2 SNEGSKA (reference sequence). The CDR3 is made up of 14 amino acids. J was trimmed by 5 bases and V by 3 bases; bases with no gene match: 3. The CDR3 DNA sequence: TGCAGTGCTAGGGGACAGGGGTTTACCGGGGAGCTGTTTTTT. Residues: CSARGQGFTGELFF.

This clonotype has only a few counts. The rearrangement links TRBV10-3 to TRBJ1-2; the D is unclear. From germline, CDR1 is ENHRY and CDR2 SYGVKD. This CDR3 has 18 amino acids. The ends were cut back, 0 bases at V and 2 bases at J, with 19 bases in the middle. As DNA, the CDR3 is TGTGCCATCAGTGAGTCCCGGGCAGGAGTTTATACCAACTATGGCTACACCTTC. Its translation is CAISESRAGVYTNYGYTF.

This clonotype was counted between two and nine times. A junction end diverges from the germline sequence, so it may reflect a read error. The J gene is TRBJ2-7, the V gene TRBV20-1; TRBD2 agrees at 10 bases. The CDR3 consists of 12 residues. Germline V lookup: CDR1 DFQATT, CDR2 SNEGSKA (reference sequence). CDR3 loop: CSASGRSYEQYF. CDR3 coding DNA: TGCAGCGCTAGCGGGAGATCCTACGAGCAGTACTTC.

In its sample, this clonotype was seen a few times. The chain joins TRBV5-1 to TRBJ2-7; D is unresolved. Trimming cost V 7 bases and J 3 bases, with 11 bases left between them. The CDR3 runs to 12 residues. CDR1 SGHRS and CDR2 YFSETQ come from the germline V gene. The CDR3 DNA reads TGCGCCAGCCGCGACGGAAACTACGAGCAGTACTTC. Its translation: CASRDGNYEQYF.

This clonotype was found a few times. The chain carries TRBV28 and TRBJ2-1; 9 bases fit TRBD2. CDR1 and CDR2 from the germline V gene are MDHEN and SYDVKM. CDR3 length: 15 amino acids. V lost 6 bases and J lost 1; bases outside the gene matches: 4. CDR3 bases: TGTGCCAGCAGAAATAGCGGGAGTTCCTACAATGAGCAGTTCTTC. Protein product: CASRNSGSSYNEQFF.

The V call is TRBV27, the J call TRBJ1-1; the match to TRBD1 covers 8 bases. This CDR3 has 15 residues. Germline V gives CDR1 MNHEY, CDR2 SMNVEV (reference sequence). V shed 8 bases and J 5 bases; nucleotides not matched to a gene: 13. CDR3 coding DNA: TGTGCCAGCCGTCCCGGGACAGGATTTGGGACTGAAGCTTTCTTT. Translation: CASRPGTGFGTEAFF.

The J gene is TRBJ2-6, the V gene TRBV7-2; no reliable D call. The CDR3 is 15 amino acids. CDR1 and CDR2 (germline): SGHTA, FQGNSA. Trimming took off 7 bases at V and 4 bases at J, with 14 bases between the two ends. The CDR3 is CASTLAGLGANVLTF. The CDR3 DNA is TGTGCCAGCACCCTCGCCGGCCTAGGGGCCAACGTCCTGACTTTC.

This sequence joins TRBV9 and TRBJ2-5; 8 bases are shared with TRBD1. V shed 7 bases and J 5 bases; nucleotides not matched to a gene: 22. Looked up from germline, CDR1 is SGDLS and CDR2 is YYNGEE. The length of the CDR3 is 18 residues. The chain's CDR3 is CASPPTGLGRGPGETQYF. The CDR3 region has the DNA TGTGCCAGCCCCCCAACCGGCCTAGGCAGGGGGCCGGGGGAGACCCAGTACTTC.

CDR3 sequence (DNA): TGTGCCAGCAGCCCCCGGTCTAGCGGTTCCTACGAGCAGTACTTC. It codes for CASSPRSSGSYEQYF. The J gene is TRBJ2-7, the V gene TRBV5-5; 7 nucleotides agree with TRBD2. This CDR3 has 15 residues. Germline CDR1 reads SGHKS; CDR2 reads YYEKEE (reference sequence). The trim removed 4 bases at V and 1 base at J, leaving 8 bases unmatched.

This chain joins TRBV20-1 and TRBJ2-1; 14 bases fit TRBD2. Germline V CDR1 and CDR2: DFQATT, SNEGSKA (reference sequence). V lost 2 bases and J lost 0; bases outside the gene matches: 9. This CDR3 comprises 19 residues. CDR3: CSARSPAGLAGASYNEQFF. In DNA, the CDR3 is TGCAGTGCTAGATCCCCGGCGGGACTAGCGGGAGCCTCCTACAATGAGCAGTTCTTC.

This clonotype came up a few times. The chain recombines TRBV29-1 with TRBJ2-7; D tentatively reads TRBD1 or TRBD2 (5 bases each). Per germline, CDR1 SQVTM and CDR2 ANQGSEA. The V and J ends lost 6 bases and 0 bases respectively, with 15 bases between them. This CDR3 region has 14 residues. The CDR3 protein is CSVVGDLNSYEQYF. As DNA, the CDR3 is TGCAGCGTGGTAGGGGACCTCAACTCCTACGAGCAGTACTTC.

The chain recombines TRBV10-3 with TRBJ2-3, with TRBD2 matching over 11 bases. The CDR3 spans 14 residues. V gave up 7 bases and J gave up 5 bases; unmatched junction bases: 5. The germline V gene has CDR1 ENHRY and CDR2 SYGVKD. The CDR3 here is CAITPGLAGDTQYF. The CDR3 nucleotides are TGTGCCATCACTCCCGGACTAGCGGGAGATACGCAGTATTTT.

V usage is TRBV6-5 and J usage is TRBJ2-5; D gene uncertain. V was clipped by 2 bases and J by 5 bases, with 3 bases between them. The CDR3 runs to 11 residues. The germline V gene has CDR1 MNHEY and CDR2 SVGAGI. The CDR3 region has the DNA TGTGCCAGCAGTTACGACGAGACCCAGTACTTC. Translating it yields CASSYDETQYF.

The chain employs TRBV29-1 and TRBJ2-2; 10 bases map to TRBD2. Germline V CDR1 and CDR2: SQVTM, ANQGSEA. The CDR3 consists of 16 residues. The trim removed 5 bases at V and 1 base at J, leaving 7 bases unmatched. In nucleotides, the CDR3 is TGCAGCGTTAAAGCGGGAGGGCCAATGAACACCGGGGAGCTGTTTTTT. Its translation: CSVKAGGPMNTGELFF.

This clonotype was seen a handful of times. V and J are TRBV12-3 or TRBV12-4 and TRBJ2-5; the D gene could be TRBD1 or TRBD2 (5 bases each). The CDR3 is made up of 16 amino acids. The germline V and J ends were trimmed by 0 bases and 5 bases, with 16 bases remaining between them. The CDR3 DNA sequence: TGTGCCAGCAGTTTAGCAGGGACCCGTGGCCAGGAGACCCAGTACTTC. This translates into CASSLAGTRGQETQYF.

The rearrangement uses TRBV12-3 or TRBV12-4 and TRBJ2-1, with 11 bases that match TRBD2. Trimming at V came to 11 bases and at J to 5 bases, leaving 8 bases not matched to a gene. The CDR3 is 14 residues long. CDR3 DNA: TGTGCCGGGTCGACTAGCGGGGTTAACAATGAGCAGTTCTTC. Its protein product is CAGSTSGVNNEQFF.

This clonotype occurred many times. The chain joins TRBV12-3 or TRBV12-4 to TRBJ2-5; D unclear. Between the trimmed V and J ends, which lost 6 bases and 5 bases, there was a span of 10 bases. CDR3 length: 12 residues. The CDR3 protein is CASSGPPETQYF. The CDR3 bases are TGTGCCAGCAGCGGACCCCCGGAGACCCAGTACTTC.

Many counts were recorded for this clonotype. The chain combines TRBV5-1 with TRBJ2-7; 8 bases line up with TRBD2. Germline loops: CDR1 SGHRS, CDR2 YFSETQ. V lost 5 bases, J lost 2 bases, and 3 bases stayed unmatched. This CDR3 region has 13 residues. Here the CDR3 DNA reads TGCGCCAGCAGAGAGCGGGAGACCTACGAGCAGTACTTC. It specifies CASRERETYEQYF.

The chain has TRBV2 and TRBJ2-1, with 12 nucleotides matching TRBD2. The germline CDR1 and CDR2 sequences are SNHLY and FYNNEI. V dropped 7 bases and J dropped 3; count of bases not matched to a gene: 13. This CDR3 spans 18 amino acids. DNA of the CDR3: TGTGCCAGCACTTTAGGACTAGCGGGATTTGGAGACTACAATGAGCAGTTCTTC. The encoded protein is CASTLGLAGFGDYNEQFF.

The chain is built from TRBV6-1 and TRBJ1-2, with D possibly TRBD1 on 6 matching bases. The germline gives CDR1 MNHNS, CDR2 SASEGT. The CDR3 totals 15 residues. The V gene lost 1 base and the J gene lost 3 bases, with 12 bases spanning the gap. The CDR3 DNA reads TGTGCCAGCAGTGAAGTGGGGGCGCCTTACTATGGCTACACCTTC. It yields the protein CASSEVGAPYYGYTF.

The chain has TRBV24-1 and TRBJ2-1, with D perhaps matching TRBD1 (5 bases). Germline V gene lookup returns CDR1 KGHDR and CDR2 SFDVKD. The V end lost 1 base, the J end lost 4 bases, and 10 bases lay between the germline ends. The CDR3 loop spans 15 amino acids. This chain's CDR3 is CATSDFGAQYNEQFF. CDR3 sequence (DNA): TGTGCCACCAGTGATTTTGGGGCCCAATACAATGAGCAGTTCTTC.

This chain links TRBV28 with TRBJ2-2; D is unclear. From germline, CDR1 is MDHEN and CDR2 SYDVKM. Between the trimmed V and J ends, which lost 8 bases and 5 bases, there was a span of 9 bases. CDR3 length equals 12 residues. This chain's CDR3 is CASRIATGELFF. Here the CDR3 DNA reads TGTGCCAGCCGAATCGCGACCGGGGAGCTGTTTTTT.

This clonotype was seen more than once but under ten times. V is TRBV11-2 and J is TRBJ2-1; no clear D gene. V lost 0 bases and J lost 12, with 6 bases in between. The germline V gene has CDR1 SGHAT and CDR2 FQNNGV. The CDR3 contains 11 residues. CDR3 region: CASSLDLGQFF. Here the CDR3 DNA reads TGTGCCAGCAGCTTAGATCTGGGGCAGTTCTTC.

This clonotype was counted only a few times. The V and J genes are TRBV7-7 and TRBJ2-1; TRBD2 might be the D (7 bases). This CDR3 has 17 amino acids. The germline V and J ends were trimmed by 2 bases and 5 bases, with 19 bases remaining between them. The germline V gene has CDR1 SSHAT and CDR2 FNYEAQ (reference sequence). DNA of the CDR3: TGTGCCAGCAGCTTAAGGGGGGGAGGTCCTCCCGACAATGAGCAGTTCTTC. The encoded protein is CASSLRGGGPPDNEQFF. The variable domain in full, with the rest retrieved from reference TRBV7-7 and TRBJ2-1, is GAGVSQSPRYKVTKRGQDVTLRCDPISSHATLYWYQQALGQGPEFLTYFNYEAQPDKSGLPSDRFSAERPEGSISTLTIQRTEQRDSAMYRCASSLRGGGPPDNEQFFGPGTRLTVL.

This chain links TRBV24-1 with TRBJ2-1, with TRBD1 identical over 7 bases. Germline loops: CDR1 KGHDR, CDR2 SFDVKD. The CDR3 is 15 amino acids. V lost 5 bases, J lost 8 bases, and 11 bases stayed unmatched. Written as DNA, the CDR3 is TGTGCCACCAGTGGATTGGGTAGAGGGGGCCATGAGCAGTTCTTC. Amino acid sequence: CATSGLGRGGHEQFF.

This clonotype has more than one count but fewer than ten. The chain links TRBV20-1 to TRBJ1-2; D uncertain. The CDR3 is made up of 14 amino acids. Trimming took 7 bases from V and 5 from J, leaving 20 bases between them. Germline V gene sequence: CDR1 DFQATT, CDR2 SNEGSKA (reference sequence). The CDR3 loop reads CSVLVGSTGYGYTF. DNA for the CDR3: TGCAGTGTCCTAGTGGGTTCGACGGGTTATGGCTACACCTTC.

V usage is TRBV12-3 or TRBV12-4 and J usage is TRBJ2-3; no clear D gene. This CDR3 spans 15 amino acids. V was trimmed by 6 bases and J by 0 bases, leaving 13 bases between them. The CDR3 sequence: CASSERHQSTDTQYF. In DNA form, the CDR3 reads TGTGCCAGCAGCGAACGACATCAAAGCACAGATACGCAGTATTTT.

This chain uses TRBV4-2 with TRBJ2-5; D remains unclear. The CDR3 totals 14 residues. V dropped 3 bases and J dropped 1 base, with 9 bases sitting between them. Germline loops: CDR1 LGHNA, CDR2 YNFKEQ. DNA of the CDR3: TGTGCCAGCAGCCAGATCGGACCCCAAGAGACCCAGTACTTC. Amino acid sequence: CASSQIGPQETQYF.